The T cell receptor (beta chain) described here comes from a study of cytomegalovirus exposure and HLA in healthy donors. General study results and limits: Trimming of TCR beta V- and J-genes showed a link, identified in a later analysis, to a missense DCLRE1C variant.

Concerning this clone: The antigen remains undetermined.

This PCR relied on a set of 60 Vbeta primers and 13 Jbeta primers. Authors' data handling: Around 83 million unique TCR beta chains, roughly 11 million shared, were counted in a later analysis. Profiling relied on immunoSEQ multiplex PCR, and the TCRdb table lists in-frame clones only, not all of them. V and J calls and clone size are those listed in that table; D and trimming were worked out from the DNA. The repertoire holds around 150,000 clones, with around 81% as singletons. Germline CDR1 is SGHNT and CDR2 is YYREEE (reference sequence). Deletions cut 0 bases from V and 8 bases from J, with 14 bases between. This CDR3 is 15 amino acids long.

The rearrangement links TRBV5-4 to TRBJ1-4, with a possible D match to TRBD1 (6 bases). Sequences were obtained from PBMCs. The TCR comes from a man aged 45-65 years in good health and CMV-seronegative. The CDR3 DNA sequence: TGTGCCAGCAGCTTGGAGAGGGAGGGGGGAGAAAAACTGTTTTTT. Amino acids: CASSLEREGGEKLFF.